The T cell receptor (beta chain) described here comes from a study of T cell repertoires in cytomegalovirus infection. Overall study context: Indications came from public TCR beta signatures; they pointed to CMV infection and to a matching HLA type. Findings and caveats of the study: The study identified carriers of CMV plus the relevant HLA from cumulative public TCR beta family frequency. What dominated the ex vivo response were HLA-C-restricted CMV-specific TCR beta clonotypes.

TCRdb passed the reads through MiXCR, listing each CDR3 protein once. The sample has about 770,000 distinct CDR3 sequences; around 29% are singletons. The CDR3 totals 16 residues. Trimming shortened V by 0 bases and J by 0 bases, and 9 bases separated the two germline ends. CDR1 is LGHNA and CDR2 is YNFKEQ in the germline V gene. Concerning this clonotype: The antigen is undetermined.

The TCR was taken from a human donor in good health (CMV status not recorded). Some clones in this sample may be carry-over from other donors' samples. The chain is built from TRBV4-2 and TRBJ1-5; D not certain. The specimen comprised cultured CD8+ T cells from PBMCs, sampled from culture after CMV antigen stimulation. The CDR3 protein is CASSQDGSYSNQPQHF. The CDR3 DNA follows: TGTGCCAGCAGCCAAGATGGCAGTTATAGCAATCAGCCCCAGCATTTT.